This is a list of T cell receptor beta chains from one sample in a study of cytomegalovirus exposure and HLA in healthy donors. Profiled with immunoSEQ multiplex PCR; TCRdb holds only in-frame clones, not every one. Of about 52,000 clones listed, around three fifths are singletons. Sequenced material: PBMCs. The receptors derive from a human donor in good health. CDR3s include the opening cysteine and the closing phenylalanine or tryptophan.

j_gene: TRBJ2-7
v_gene: TRBV6-6
CDR3aa: CASSPGTGGLYEQYF

j_gene: TRBJ1-5
v_gene: TRBV30
CDR3aa: CAWSADGQANQPQHF

j_gene: TRBJ1-2
v_gene: TRBV5-1
CDR3aa: CASYLGQGAFGYTF

j_gene: TRBJ2-7
v_gene: TRBV7-3
CDR3aa: CASSLMRGYEQYF

j_gene: TRBJ2-7
v_gene: TRBV6-5
CDR3aa: CASSYSAGRNSYEQYF

j_gene: TRBJ1-1
v_gene: TRBV19
CDR3aa: CASSPTADLKAFF

j_gene: TRBJ2-7
v_gene: TRBV5-6
CDR3aa: CASSLGQGGHEQYF

j_gene: TRBJ1-4
v_gene: TRBV6-1
CDR3aa: CAIHRGTTNEKLFF

j_gene: TRBJ2-3
v_gene: TRBV5-1
CDR3aa: CASSLASGGTDTQYF

j_gene: TRBJ1-1
v_gene: TRBV6-6
CDR3aa: CASSTGNTEAFF

j_gene: TRBJ1-5
v_gene: TRBV6-1
CDR3aa: CASSEVAPSQHF

j_gene: TRBJ1-1
v_gene: TRBV20-1
CDR3aa: CSARQGGVAFF

j_gene: TRBJ2-5
v_gene: TRBV5-1
CDR3aa: CASSLAPGGQETQYF

j_gene: TRBJ2-5
v_gene: TRBV4-2
CDR3aa: CASSPRNQGLETQYF

j_gene: TRBJ2-3
v_gene: TRBV2
CDR3aa: CASRDSYISTDTQYF

j_gene: TRBJ1-5
v_gene: TRBV2
CDR3aa: CASSEGGRASNQPQHF

j_gene: TRBJ2-1
v_gene: TRBV5-1
CDR3aa: CASSLVLAGGRYNEQFF

j_gene: TRBJ2-5
v_gene: TRBV6-5
CDR3aa: CASTDSDQETQYF

j_gene: TRBJ1-5
v_gene: TRBV19
CDR3aa: CASSKDRSGNQPQHF

j_gene: TRBJ1-1
v_gene: TRBV27
CDR3aa: CASSLSRGGLNTEAFF

j_gene: TRBJ1-5
v_gene: TRBV30
CDR3aa: CAWRSQNSNQPQHF

j_gene: TRBJ2-7
v_gene: TRBV25-1
CDR3aa: CASSVVRGREQYF